The 25 T cell receptor beta chains below all came from one sample that was sequenced in a study of blood T cells in healthy people across ages. Combining a sample-barcoded 5' primer with a J-beta primer mix, a second PCR ran for about 6 to 12 cycles. One entry per CDR3 protein, called by TCRdb with MiXCR from the 5' RACE reads. Of 1.5 million to 2 million distinct CDR3 sequences in the sample, 28% were seen once. What was sequenced was blood. The source of these receptors is a woman in her 30s in good health.

This clonotype has more than one count but fewer than ten. One end of the junction varies from germline; a read error may be responsible. This chain joins TRBV12-3 or TRBV12-4 and TRBJ2-3; D perhaps matches TRBD2 (5 bases). The CDR3 is made up of 13 amino acids. The CDR3 coding sequence is TGTGCCAGCAGCCTTGGGATACTAGATACACAGTATTTT. Translating it yields CASSLGILDTQYF.

This clonotype has only a few counts. The junction does not match germline at one end; this may be a read error. The CDR3 sequence is CASRGSERPAKNIRYF. The CDR3 nucleotides read TGTGCCAGCAGGGGGAGTGAGCGTCCAGCCAAAAACATTCGGTACTTC. The chain couples TRBV12-3 or TRBV12-4 to TRBJ2-4, with TRBD2 as a possible D gene (5 bases). This CDR3 contains 16 residues.

In this sample, this clonotype turned up a few times. This chain connects TRBV25-1 to TRBJ1-5; D not certain. Trimming took off 3 bases at V and 3 bases at J, with 18 bases between the two ends. Germline lookup yields CDR1 MGHDK and CDR2 SYGVNS. This CDR3 spans 17 amino acids. CDR3: CASSDPRILGPNQPQHF. Here the CDR3 DNA reads TGTGCCAGCAGTGACCCTCGCATTTTAGGTCCCAATCAGCCCCAGCATTTT.

The rearrangement uses TRBV12-3 or TRBV12-4 and TRBJ1-5; D not resolved. The CDR3 runs to 13 residues. V was pared by 1 base and J by 5 bases, with 6 bases between. DNA of the CDR3: TGTGCCAGCAGTTTAGACAACTATCAGCCCCAGCATTTT. Translation gives CASSLDNYQPQHF.

This clonotype occurred a few times. The gene calls are TRBV14 and TRBJ2-1; 9 positions match TRBD1. Germline CDR1 and CDR2: SGHDN and FVKESK. Trimming removed 0 bases from V and 6 bases from J; junction bases left unmatched: 6. This CDR3 region has 16 residues. The CDR3 coding sequence is TGTGCCAGCAGCCAAGAACCCGGGACAGGGATCAATGAGCAGTTCTTC. As protein: CASSQEPGTGINEQFF.

This clonotype was seen more than once but under ten times. The chain employs TRBV9 and TRBJ2-3; 7 bases align to TRBD2. The CDR3 spans 16 residues. Germline CDR1 reads SGDLS; CDR2 reads YYNGEE. The J segment lost 6 bases and the V segment lost 4 bases, leaving 14 bases of the junction unmatched. The CDR3 DNA reads TGTGCCAGCAGCACCTGGGACTACCTCTTGAGGGATACGCAGTATTTT. It codes for CASSTWDYLLRDTQYF.

The rearrangement links TRBV5-6 to TRBJ1-1; D remains ambiguous. The CDR3 sequence is 15 residues long. Germline CDR1 reads SGHDT; CDR2 reads YYEEEE. Trimming took 5 bases from V and 0 from J, leaving 14 bases between them. For the CDR3, the DNA is TGTGCCAGCAGTCCCGGCGGGGATCTGAACACTGAAGCTTTCTTT. It specifies CASSPGGDLNTEAFF. The variable domain in full, completed from reference TRBV5-6 and TRBJ1-1, reads DAGVTQSPTHLIKTRGQQVTLRCSPKSGHDTVSWYQQALGQGPQFIFQYYEEEERQRGNFPDRFSGHQFPNYSSELNVNALLLGDSALYLCASSPGGDLNTEAFFGQGTRLTVV.

The chain couples TRBV7-2 to TRBJ2-7, with 12 bases aligning to TRBD1. Trimming cost V 3 bases and J 3 bases; bases outside gene matches: 6. The CDR3 is 16 amino acids. Per the germline V gene, CDR1 is SGHTA and CDR2 is FQGNSA. CDR3 DNA sequence: TGTGCCAGCAGCTTGGGGACAGGGGGCGCCTTCTACGAGCAGTACTTC. This translates into CASSLGTGGAFYEQYF.

The chain links TRBV3-1 to TRBJ2-4; 7 nucleotides agree with TRBD2. Matching the DNA end better, TRBJ2-7 makes the J call doubtful. There are 14 residues in the CDR3. CDR1 and CDR2 from the germline V gene are LGHDT and YNNKEL (reference sequence). The CDR3 is CASSQGMGGTEQYF. The DNA for the CDR3 is TGTGCCAGCAGCCAGGGGATGGGGGGGACCGAGCAGTACTTC.

This rearrangement joins TRBV6-2 or TRBV6-3 to TRBJ1-4; D is uncertain. The germline V gene has CDR1 MNHEY and CDR2 SVGEGT. Between the trimmed V and J ends, which lost 6 bases and 5 bases, there was a span of 19 bases. This CDR3 comprises 16 residues. The CDR3 coding sequence is TGTGCCAGCAGCCCCCCCGACTCCCTGAAGAATGAAAAACTGTTTTTT. This encodes CASSPPDSLKNEKLFF.

V gene TRBV9 combines with J gene TRBJ1-2, with D maybe TRBD1 (5 bases). There are 15 residues in the CDR3. Trimming removed 3 bases from V and 7 bases from J, with 19 bases in between. From germline, CDR1 is SGDLS and CDR2 YYNGEE. CDR3 sequence: CASSARQGAGRGYTF. CDR3 coding DNA: TGTGCCAGCAGCGCCCGACAAGGGGCTGGACGTGGCTACACCTTC.

J is TRBJ1-1 and V is TRBV29-1; tentatively, D is TRBD1 (5 bases). Trimming removed 7 bases at V and 4 bases at J, with 16 bases between. The V gene's germline CDR1 is SQVTM and CDR2 ANQGSEA. The CDR3 extends over 13 amino acids. This chain's CDR3 is CSGDRDPLTEAFF. Here the CDR3 DNA reads TGCAGCGGAGACAGAGACCCCCTCACTGAAGCTTTCTTT.

The chain employs TRBV28 and TRBJ2-7; TRBD2 might be the D (6 bases). Trimming stripped 8 bases from V and 6 bases from J, with 20 bases between. This CDR3 has 14 residues. Germline V gene sequence: CDR1 MDHEN, CDR2 SYDVKM. Written as DNA, the CDR3 is TGTGCCAGCGTAGACTCCCTCGGGGGTGGCGAGCAGTACTTC. This sequence encodes CASVDSLGGGEQYF.

The V call is TRBV9, the J call TRBJ2-7, with 9 bases that match TRBD1. CDR1 and CDR2 (germline): SGDLS, YYNGEE. This CDR3 spans 14 amino acids. V shed 4 bases, J shed 6 bases, and the junction held 8 bases outside the gene matches. CDR3 loop: CASSSRTGVTEQYF. The CDR3 DNA reads TGTGCCAGCAGCTCCCGGACAGGGGTCACCGAGCAGTACTTC.

The chain combines TRBV29-1 with TRBJ2-7; D may match TRBD1 or TRBD2 (5 bases each). Trimming removed 7 bases at V and 3 bases at J, with 10 bases between. There are 11 residues in the CDR3. Germline CDR1 is SQVTM and CDR2 is ANQGSEA. CDR3 nucleotide sequence: TGCAGCGGAGGGGCAGGCTACGAGCAGTACTTC. This gives the protein CSGGAGYEQYF.

This clonotype was counted only a few times. The chain employs TRBV5-1 and TRBJ2-1, with D possibly being TRBD1 (6 bases). Germline CDR1 is SGHRS and CDR2 is YFSETQ. Trimming removed 4 bases from V and 6 bases from J, with 20 bases in between. This CDR3 is 16 amino acids long. CDR3 amino acids: CASSAGTTGGGNEQFF. CDR3 bases: TGCGCCAGCAGCGCTGGAACGACAGGAGGTGGCAATGAGCAGTTCTTC.

This clonotype has only a few counts. At one end, the junction sequence differs from germline, possibly due to a read error. This chain uses TRBV14 with TRBJ2-7; 8 bases match TRBD2. Germline CDR1 is SGHDN and CDR2 is FVKESK. This CDR3 has 17 amino acids. The CDR3 nucleotides read TGTGTCAGCAGCCACGGGACTAGTAGGGCTCGTCCCTACGAGCAGTACTTC. It yields the protein CVSSHGTSRARPYEQYF.

Ten or more counts support this clonotype. The V gene is TRBV10-3, the J gene TRBJ2-6, with TRBD1 as a possible D gene (5 bases). Germline V gene lookup returns CDR1 ENHRY and CDR2 SYGVKD. This CDR3 has 19 amino acids. V was trimmed by 3 bases and J by 0 bases, leaving 18 bases between them. CDR3 in amino acids: CAISDIGVGQASGANVLTF. The CDR3 bases are TGTGCCATCAGTGATATAGGGGTCGGCCAGGCCTCTGGGGCCAACGTCCTGACTTTC.

The chain recombines TRBV12-3 or TRBV12-4 with TRBJ2-5; either TRBD1 or TRBD2 may fit D (5 bases each). Between the trimmed V and J ends, which lost 4 bases and 3 bases, there was a span of 12 bases. The CDR3 is 14 amino acids. The CDR3 bases are TGTGCCAGCAGTTCAACCCAGGGAGAAGAGACCCAGTACTTC. Its translation is CASSSTQGEETQYF.

This clonotype appeared many times. V usage is TRBV7-2 and J usage is TRBJ2-7, with a tentative D call TRBD2 (6 bases). The V gene lost 5 bases and the J gene lost 0 bases, with 11 bases spanning the gap. The CDR3 has 14 residues. Germline V gene data show CDR1 as SGHTA and CDR2 as FQGNSA. CDR3 region: CASSDVAASYEQYF. The CDR3 region has the DNA TGTGCCAGCAGCGACGTAGCGGCCTCCTACGAGCAGTACTTC.

This clonotype was recorded a few times. The chain couples TRBV29-1 to TRBJ2-2; D is unclear. The CDR3 length is 11 residues. The V gene lost 7 bases and the J gene lost 6 bases, with 9 bases spanning the gap. Germline V lookup: CDR1 SQVTM, CDR2 ANQGSEA. The CDR3 here is CSAGDAGELFF. The CDR3 bases are TGCAGCGCCGGAGACGCCGGGGAGCTGTTTTTT.

The chain uses TRBV4-2 and TRBJ1-2; D is uncertain. V was trimmed by 4 bases and J by 8 bases, leaving 14 bases between them. This CDR3 is 13 amino acids long. Germline V CDR1 and CDR2: LGHNA, YNFKEQ. In nucleotides, the CDR3 is TGTGCCAGCAGCCCCCTAGCCCATGGGGGCTACACCTTC. Encoded protein: CASSPLAHGGYTF.

This clonotype was counted a few times. This chain uses TRBV20-1 with TRBJ1-5; 11 bases line up with TRBD1. The CDR3 is made up of 19 amino acids. After removal of 3 bases from V and 0 bases from J, the junction contained 13 bases not matched to a gene. Germline CDR1 is DFQATT and CDR2 is SNEGSKA (reference sequence). The CDR3 DNA reads as TGCAGTGCTAGGAACCAGGGGGGACAGGGGGAGAATAGCAATCAGCCCCAGCATTTT. This gives the protein CSARNQGGQGENSNQPQHF.

The J gene is TRBJ2-3, the V gene TRBV7-3, with 7 bases identical to TRBD2. The trim removed 1 base at V and 0 bases at J, leaving 10 bases unmatched. The germline V gene encodes CDR1 SGHTA and CDR2 FQGTGA. CDR3 size: 18 residues. This CDR3 reads CASSLRPVSSGSTDTQYF. Written as DNA, the CDR3 is TGTGCCAGCAGCTTAAGGCCCGTGTCTAGCGGTAGCACAGATACGCAGTATTTT.

This chain links TRBV29-1 with TRBJ1-2; D not certain. Germline CDR1 is SQVTM and CDR2 is ANQGSEA. The CDR3 is 13 amino acids. V shed 6 bases and J shed 5 bases, with 16 bases lying between them. The CDR3 bases are TGCAGCGTACACCGGGCCTCAGATTATGGCTACACCTTC. Protein: CSVHRASDYGYTF. Full variable domain (outside the CDR3, taken from reference TRBV29-1 and TRBJ1-2): SAVISQKPSRDICQRGTSLTIQCQVDSQVTMMFWYRQQPGQSLTLIATANQGSEATYESGFVIDKFPISRPNLTFSTLTVSNMSPEDSSIYLCSVHRASDYGYTFGSGTRLTVV.